This TCR beta chain was sequenced for a study of cytomegalovirus exposure and HLA in healthy donors. CDR1 SGHRS and CDR2 YFSETQ come from the germline V gene. This CDR3 region has 16 residues. The V gene lost 0 bases and the J gene lost 0 bases, with 12 bases spanning the gap. The PCR was carried out with 60 Vbeta primers and 13 Jbeta primers. TCRdb keeps only in-frame clones here, not all; method: immunoSEQ multiplex PCR. This sample has some 190,000 clones, with under 85% found just once. The receptor comes from a woman in her late teens or twenties in good health and CMV-seronegative. V is TRBV5-1 and J is TRBJ1-2, with D tentatively TRBD1 (5 bases). Sequencing was performed on PBMCs. The CDR3 sequence: CASSLDPGPSNYGYTF. Written as DNA, the CDR3 is TGCGCCAGCAGCTTGGATCCAGGGCCGTCTAACTATGGCTACACCTTC.